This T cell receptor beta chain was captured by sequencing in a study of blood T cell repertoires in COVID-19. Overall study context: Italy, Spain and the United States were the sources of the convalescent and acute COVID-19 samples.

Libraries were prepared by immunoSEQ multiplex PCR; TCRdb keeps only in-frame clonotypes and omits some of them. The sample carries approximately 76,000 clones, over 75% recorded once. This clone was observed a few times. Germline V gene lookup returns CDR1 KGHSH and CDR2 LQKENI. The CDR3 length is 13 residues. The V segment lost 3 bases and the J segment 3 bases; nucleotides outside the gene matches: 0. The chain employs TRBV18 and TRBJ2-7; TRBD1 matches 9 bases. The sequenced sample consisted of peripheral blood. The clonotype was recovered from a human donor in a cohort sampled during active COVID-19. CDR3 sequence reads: CASSPTGGYEQYF. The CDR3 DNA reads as TGTGCCAGCTCACCGACAGGGGGCTACGAGCAGTACTTC.